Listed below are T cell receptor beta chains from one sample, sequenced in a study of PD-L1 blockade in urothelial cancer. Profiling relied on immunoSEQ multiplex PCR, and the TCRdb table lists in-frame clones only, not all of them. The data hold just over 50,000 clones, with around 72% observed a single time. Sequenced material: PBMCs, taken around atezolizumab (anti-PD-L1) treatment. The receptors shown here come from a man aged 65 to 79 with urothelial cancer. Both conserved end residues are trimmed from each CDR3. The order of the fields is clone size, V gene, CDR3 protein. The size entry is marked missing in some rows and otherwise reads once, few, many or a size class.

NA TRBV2 ASKRGRNQPQH
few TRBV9 ASSVEDTAYEQY
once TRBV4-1 ASSQDQTGGGTDTQY
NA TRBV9 ASSGTGEINSPLH
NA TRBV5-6 ASSPDRGYSGANVLT
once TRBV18 ASSPQFVTEAYEQY
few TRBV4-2 ASSHITGGTEAF
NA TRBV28 ASSLWGGRGEQF
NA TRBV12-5 ASGLGHYDTGELF
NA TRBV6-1 ASNSRLYEQY
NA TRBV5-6 ASSRGQSTDTQY
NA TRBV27 ASSNPSDRVTEAF
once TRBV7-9 ASSLGLAINEQF
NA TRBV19 ASQPGVWSYGYT
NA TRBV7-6 ASSPQTGFATGELF
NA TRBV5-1 ASSLDGVGTDTQY
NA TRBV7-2 ASSLAPGTRQYEQY
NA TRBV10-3 AISDNDRGRYEQY
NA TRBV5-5 ASRTLTENYGYT
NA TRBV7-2 ASSSRQGAADTQY
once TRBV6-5 ASSPQTGQNEKLF
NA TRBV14 ASSQGRLFDYGYT
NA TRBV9 ASSPRLAVNEQY
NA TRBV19 ASSLGPDRGLQETQY
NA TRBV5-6 ASSRDRQETQY
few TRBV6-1 ASRGLRQGASGYT
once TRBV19 ASSLFGQAAYEQY
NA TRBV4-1 ASQRGLAGISSYNEQF
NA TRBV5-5 ASSLEGRPPDTQY
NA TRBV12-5 ASGRGYSYEQY